This TCR beta chain is from a study of T cell repertoires in cytomegalovirus infection (dated 2019 in TCRdb). About the study as a whole: Because public TCR beta signatures pointed to carriage of CMV infection together with the matching HLA type, the HLA type of each donor mattered for the analysis.

TCRdb lists the instrument as Illumina HiSeq 1500. TCRdb cleaned the public reads at Q25 with fastp, built clones with MiXCR and kept in-frame beta chains. One record per CDR3 amino acid sequence lists the most common genes and DNA. This sample is represented by approximately 500,000 distinct CDR3 sequences; approximately 11% of them were singletons. In total, the top ten clones hold about a tenth of the sample. This clonotype was detected ten times or more. The antigen it recognizes is unknown. Within one base of it there is no much larger clone, and no base qualities were kept. Taken from cysteine to phenylalanine, the CDR3 has 16 residues. Kept here is only the CDR3 DNA, which spans 48 bases and is read in frame from base 1. V and J are trimmed by 3 bases and 0 bases, and the gene matches miss 6 bases of the junction. CDR1 SGHRS and CDR2 YFSETQ are derived from the germline V gene. General findings and caveats noted by the study authors: The ex vivo response was dominated by HLA-C-restricted CMV-specific TCR beta clonotypes, which also provided the single most frequent clonotype in two of eight donors. Cumulative frequency of public TCR beta family members discriminated carriers of CMV infection plus the relevant HLA type in this cohort and an independent approximately 350-donor cohort.

The sequence was obtained from a human donor in good health (CMV status not recorded). Some clones in this sample may be carry-over from other donors' samples. This chain is built from TRBV5-1 and TRBJ2-7, and 10 junction bases match TRBD1. The sequenced sample consisted of PBMCs. Here the CDR3 is given as CASSYGDRGLSYEQYF. The base sequence is TGCGCCAGCAGCTACGGGGACAGGGGCCTCTCCTACGAGCAGTACTTC.